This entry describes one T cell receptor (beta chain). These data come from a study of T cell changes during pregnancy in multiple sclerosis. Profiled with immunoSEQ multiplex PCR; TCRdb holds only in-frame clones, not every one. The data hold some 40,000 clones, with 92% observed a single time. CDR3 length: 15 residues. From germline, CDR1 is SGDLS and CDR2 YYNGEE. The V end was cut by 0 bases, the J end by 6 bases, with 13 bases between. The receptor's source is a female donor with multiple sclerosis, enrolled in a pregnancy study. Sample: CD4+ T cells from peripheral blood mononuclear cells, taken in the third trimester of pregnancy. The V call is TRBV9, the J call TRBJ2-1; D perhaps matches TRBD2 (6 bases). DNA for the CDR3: TGTGCCAGCAGCGTAGCCGGGAGCGGCCTCAATGAGCAGTTCTTC. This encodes CASSVAGSGLNEQFF.